This T cell receptor beta chain came from a study of blood T cell repertoires in COVID-19. V was shortened by 4 bases and J by 3 bases, with 6 bases between the two germline ends. CDR3 size: 11 residues. The germline V gene has CDR1 DFQATT and CDR2 SNEGSKA (reference sequence). Only in-frame clones appear in the TCRdb table, and some are missing; sequencing was by immunoSEQ multiplex PCR. Of about 190,000 clones in the sample, about 83% are singletons; the top ten hold approximately 5%. This sequence joins TRBV20-1 and TRBJ1-2; D is possibly TRBD1 (6 bases). The source of this sequence is a woman in her sixties or seventies with active or convalescent COVID-19. The sample comprised peripheral blood. The CDR3 region has the DNA TGCAGTGCTAACAGGGACTATGGCTACACCTTC. The encoded protein is CSANRDYGYTF.